This T cell receptor beta chain originates from a study of Ad26.COV2.S vaccination and SARS-CoV-2 variants. About the research overall: In the study, Ad26.COV2.S was injected intramuscularly once, or twice 56 days apart.

Some clones are missing from TCRdb's copy, which holds only in-frame ones; the method was immunoSEQ multiplex PCR. The sample comprises about 450,000 clones, roughly nine tenths of which are singletons, and approximately 2.5% rests with the top ten. Findings and limits, study-wide: Non-spike TCR breadth showed similarity between vaccine and placebo recipients. Total T cell responses were possibly underestimated by TCR breadth and depth analyses.

Indicated treatment: around 19 received Ad26.COV2.S at low or high dose, single or two shots; about 5 received placebo; per-sample allocation not given. Following the first vaccine or placebo injection, samples were taken on day 63. Germline V gene sequence: CDR1 LGHDT, CDR2 YNNKEL (reference sequence). This CDR3 is 16 amino acids long. V was shortened by 0 bases and J by 0 bases, with 9 bases between the two germline ends. This clone showed up just once. Antigen specificity is unknown. The sample consisted of peripheral blood, taken in a trial of Ad26.COV2.S vaccine versus placebo. The chain uses TRBV3-1 (or the pseudogene TRBV3-2) and TRBJ1-3, with D maybe TRBD1 (5 bases). The TCR sequence derives from a person aged 18-60 years who received the Ad26.COV2.S COVID-19 vaccine or a placebo. The DNA of the CDR3 is TGTGCCAGCAGCCAAGATCTAGGACACTCTGGAAACACCATATATTTT. It yields the protein CASSQDLGHSGNTIYF.